The 21 T cell receptor beta chains listed next were all sequenced from one sample in a study of blood T cell repertoires in COVID-19. Measured with immunoSEQ multiplex PCR; TCRdb has only the in-frame clones, and not every one. The sample lists about 270,000 clones, 80% to 90% occurring once. Source material: PBMCs or T cells enriched from blood (not recorded which). These TCRs come from a woman in her twenties or thirties with acute COVID-19.

The chain carries TRBV3-1 (or the pseudogene TRBV3-2) and TRBJ2-4; D not certain. V lost 3 bases to trimming and J lost 5 bases, with 8 bases between them. Germline V gene data show CDR1 as LGHDT and CDR2 as YNNKEL (reference sequence). The CDR3 length is 13 residues. In DNA form, the CDR3 reads TGTGCCAGCAGCCAGGGTGAGGAAAACATTCAGTACTTC. It translates to CASSQGEENIQYF.

The rearrangement uses TRBV7-8 and TRBJ2-7, with 12 positions matching TRBD1. The CDR3 is 15 residues long. The trim removed 5 bases at V and 9 bases at J, leaving 11 bases unmatched. In germline, CDR1 is SGHVS, CDR2 FQNEAQ. The CDR3 bases are TGTGCCAGCAGCGACGCCGGGACAGGGGGCGCTGGGCAGTACTTC. It is translated as CASSDAGTGGAGQYF.

The chain joins TRBV5-5 to TRBJ2-3; D unresolved. V lost 1 base to trimming and J lost 0 bases, with 3 bases between them. Germline CDR1 is SGHKS and CDR2 is YYEKEE (reference sequence). The CDR3 length is 13 residues. DNA for the CDR3: TGTGCCAGCAGCTTGCTGAGCACAGATACGCAGTATTTT. Translating it yields CASSLLSTDTQYF.

V gene TRBV4-2 combines with J gene TRBJ1-6; maybe TRBD1 (5 bases). V shed 0 bases and J shed 8 bases, with 11 bases lying between them. CDR3 length equals 15 residues. Germline V gene sequence: CDR1 LGHNA, CDR2 YNFKEQ. This chain's CDR3 is CASSQDWQGDSPLHF. The CDR3 nucleotides are TGTGCCAGCAGCCAAGATTGGCAGGGCGATTCACCCCTCCACTTT.

This clone was counted a single time. This chain joins TRBV5-1 and TRBJ2-7; 10 positions match TRBD1. V shed 4 bases and J 5 bases; nucleotides not matched to a gene: 9. The germline V gene has CDR1 SGHRS and CDR2 YFSETQ. There are 15 residues in the CDR3. The CDR3 nucleotides read TGCGCCAGCAGCCGACCCGGGACAGGGGTCAACGAGCAGTACTTC. Amino acid sequence: CASSRPGTGVNEQYF.

The V call is TRBV5-1, the J call TRBJ2-7, with D perhaps matching TRBD2 (5 bases). From germline, CDR1 is SGHRS and CDR2 YFSETQ. The CDR3 has 16 amino acids. The V gene lost 4 bases and the J gene lost 2 bases, with 19 bases spanning the gap. CDR3 sequence (DNA): TGCGCCAGCAGCCCTGGTTTATCCTCGGGGACCTACGAGCAGTACTTC. This encodes CASSPGLSSGTYEQYF.

J is TRBJ2-1 and V is TRBV7-6; tentatively, D is TRBD1 (5 bases). V shed 0 bases and J shed 5 bases, with 11 bases lying between them. The length of the CDR3 is 15 residues. Germline V gives CDR1 SGHVS, CDR2 FNYEAQ. CDR3 in DNA: TGTGCCAGCAGCTTAGCGGCAGGGCTCCACAATGAGCAGTTCTTC. It translates to CASSLAAGLHNEQFF. The whole variable domain, filled in from reference TRBV7-6 and TRBJ2-1, reads GAGVSQSPRYKVTKRGQDVALRCDPISGHVSLYWYRQALGQGPEFLTYFNYEAQQDKSGLPNDRFSAERPEGSISTLTIQRTEQRDSAMYRCASSLAAGLHNEQFFGPGTRLTVL.

The rearrangement joins TRBV7-9 to TRBJ1-5, with TRBD1 as a possible D gene (6 bases). There are 15 residues in the CDR3. Germline assignment: CDR1 SEHNR and CDR2 FQNEAQ (reference sequence). V gave up 8 bases and J gave up 0 bases, with 14 bases separating them. The CDR3 sequence is CASDRTPYSNQPQHF. As DNA, the CDR3 is TGTGCCAGCGACAGGACACCTTATAGCAATCAGCCCCAGCATTTT. Drawing the rest from reference TRBV7-9 and TRBJ1-5, the complete variable domain is DTGVSQNPRHKITKRGQNVTFRCDPISEHNRLYWYRQTLGQGPEFLTYFQNEAQLEKSRLLSDRFSAERPKGSFSTLEIQRTEQGDSAMYLCASDRTPYSNQPQHFGDGTRLSIL.

The CDR3: CASSQAPGQAYEQYF. The DNA for the CDR3 is TGTGCCAGCAGCCAAGCCCCGGGACAGGCGTACGAGCAGTACTTC. The rearrangement links TRBV3-1 (or the pseudogene TRBV3-2) to TRBJ2-7; the match to TRBD1 covers 8 bases. The trim removed 1 base at V and 4 bases at J, leaving 6 bases unmatched. In germline, CDR1 is LGHDT, CDR2 YNNKEL (reference sequence). The CDR3 has 15 amino acids.

This clone was detected a few times. The V gene is TRBV7-9, the J gene TRBJ1-4; D is uncertain. The CDR3 has 15 residues. The V gene's germline CDR1 is SEHNR and CDR2 FQNEAQ (reference sequence). V was clipped by 5 bases and J by 6 bases, with 16 bases between them. The chain's CDR3 is CASSPLGSADEKLFF. CDR3 nucleotide sequence: TGTGCCAGCAGCCCCCTCGGGTCCGCGGATGAAAAACTGTTTTTT.

V is TRBV5-1 and J is TRBJ2-3, with 7 bases fitting TRBD2. The CDR3 contains 18 residues. The trim removed 0 bases at V and 0 bases at J, leaving 10 bases unmatched. Germline V CDR1 and CDR2: SGHRS, YFSETQ. The CDR3 loop is CASSLEGPSGTSTDTQYF. CDR3 DNA: TGCGCCAGCAGCTTGGAGGGCCCTAGCGGAACTAGCACAGATACGCAGTATTTT.

The chain links TRBV30 to TRBJ1-5; a possible D gene is TRBD1 (6 bases). CDR1 is GTSNPN, CDR2 SVGIG, per germline (reference sequence). There are 12 residues in the CDR3. V dropped 0 bases and J dropped 14 bases, with 14 bases sitting between them. The CDR3 DNA sequence: TGTGCCTGGAGTGTAGGACAGCGTAGGAAGCATTTT. Its translation: CAWSVGQRRKHF.

The V call is TRBV3-1 (or the pseudogene TRBV3-2), the J call TRBJ2-1; a possible D gene is TRBD2 (5 bases). The length of the CDR3 is 17 residues. V dropped 0 bases and J dropped 4 bases, with 16 bases sitting between them. Germline V CDR1 and CDR2: LGHDT, YNNKEL (reference sequence). In nucleotides, the CDR3 is TGTGCCAGCAGCCAAGATGAATTCCTAGCTGGGTACAATGAGCAGTTCTTC. It encodes CASSQDEFLAGYNEQFF.

DNA for the CDR3: TGTGCCAGTAGTATAGATTTGGGGGGAAATCAGCCCCAGCATTTT. This translates into CASSIDLGGNQPQHF. V gene TRBV19 combines with J gene TRBJ1-5; D perhaps matches TRBD1 (5 bases). Trimming shortened V by 0 bases and J by 4 bases, and 10 bases separated the two germline ends. The CDR3 is made up of 15 amino acids. Looked up from germline, CDR1 is LNHDA and CDR2 is SQIVND (reference sequence).

The chain has TRBV19 and TRBJ2-3; 11 positions agree with TRBD2. V shed 7 bases, J shed 5 bases, and the junction held 5 bases outside the gene matches. Germline V gives CDR1 LNHDA, CDR2 SQIVND (reference sequence). This CDR3 spans 14 amino acids. DNA of the CDR3: TGTGCCAGTAATCTAGCGGGAGGAGTAGATACGCAGTATTTT. Translating it yields CASNLAGGVDTQYF. The full variable domain, in which reference TRBV19 and TRBJ2-3 provide the parts outside the CDR3, is DGGITQSPKYLFRKEGQNVTLSCEQNLNHDAMYWYRQDPGQGLRLIYYSQIVNDFQKGDIAEGYSVSREKKESFPLTVTSAQKNPTAFYLCASNLAGGVDTQYFGPGTRLTVL.

The chain employs TRBV18 and TRBJ2-3; weak D call: TRBD1 (6 bases). V was pared by 1 base and J by 4 bases, with 18 bases between. Germline V gene lookup returns CDR1 KGHSH and CDR2 LQKENI. The CDR3 has 17 amino acids. Written as DNA, the CDR3 is TGTGCCAGCTCACCACGGGCTGACAGGCCGAGGTCAGATACGCAGTATTTT. The encoded protein is CASSPRADRPRSDTQYF.

This chain uses TRBV28 with TRBJ2-2; 7 positions agree with TRBD1. V was pared by 5 bases and J by 4 bases, with 7 bases of the junction left unmatched. CDR3 size: 15 residues. Per germline, CDR1 MDHEN and CDR2 SYDVKM. CDR3 bases: TGTGCCAGCAGTCCAATCGACAGGGCCACCGGGGAGCTGTTTTTT. It is translated as CASSPIDRATGELFF.

The chain employs TRBV29-1 and TRBJ1-1; TRBD1 is a possible D gene (5 bases). CDR1 SQVTM and CDR2 ANQGSEA come from the germline V gene. V lost 4 bases and J lost 5, with 8 bases in between. CDR3 size: 11 residues. CDR3 residues: CSVGGRTEAFF. DNA of the CDR3: TGCAGCGTTGGGGGCCGGACTGAAGCTTTCTTT.

This chain joins TRBV19 and TRBJ1-2; D not certain. Germline V gene data show CDR1 as LNHDA and CDR2 as SQIVND (reference sequence). This CDR3 region has 13 residues. V lost 6 bases and J 8 bases, leaving 16 bases between the germline ends. DNA of the CDR3: TGTGCCAGTAGAGATCACAGCTCCGAGGGCTACACCTTC. Its protein is CASRDHSSEGYTF.

The chain links TRBV27 to TRBJ2-3; 7 positions agree with TRBD2. The V segment lost 0 bases and the J segment 2 bases; nucleotides outside the gene matches: 5. The CDR3 extends over 16 amino acids. The germline gives CDR1 MNHEY, CDR2 SMNVEV (reference sequence). The CDR3 spells CASSLSWLADTDTQYF. The DNA of the CDR3 is TGTGCCAGCAGTTTATCATGGCTAGCGGACACAGATACGCAGTATTTT.

This chain connects TRBV28 to TRBJ2-3; TRBD2 might be the D (6 bases). Germline V gene data show CDR1 as MDHEN and CDR2 as SYDVKM. This CDR3 is built from 16 residues. Trimming took 1 base from V and 3 from J, leaving 14 bases between them. For the CDR3, the DNA is TGTGCCAGCAGTTTATATTTGGGAGGAGAGACAGATACGCAGTATTTT. It translates to CASSLYLGGETDTQYF. The complete variable domain, with remaining parts taken from reference TRBV28 and TRBJ2-3, reads DVKVTQSSRYLVKRTGEKVFLECVQDMDHENMFWYRQDPGLGLRLIYFSYDVKMKEKGDIPEGYSVSREKKERFSLILESASTNQTSMYLCASSLYLGGETDTQYFGPGTRLTVL.